The subject of this entry is one T cell receptor beta chain. The antigen remains undetermined. This entry belongs to a study of PD-L1 blockade in urothelial cancer. Study information: Patients commenced intravenous atezolizumab, 1,200 mg every 3 weeks, in about 2014.

There were between 1 and 8 samples from each patient, taken pretreatment and on-treatment. Assay used: immunoSEQ multiplex PCR; TCRdb lists only in-frame clones, some missing. The sample carries around 100,000 clones, roughly 88% recorded once. Study observations and caveats: Clonality of blood TCR below the median before treatment predicted better survival.

Germline-derived CDR1 and CDR2 are MNHEY and SVGAGI. Trimming shortened V by 6 bases and J by 5 bases, and 16 bases separated the two germline ends. The CDR3 spans 15 residues. The sequences come from PBMCs, collected around atezolizumab (anti-PD-L1) treatment. The V call is TRBV6-5, the J call TRBJ1-4; TRBD1 is a possible D gene (5 bases). This TCR derives from a man aged 50 or older with urothelial cancer. The CDR3 loop is CASSPREAGNEKLFF. The DNA for the CDR3 is TGTGCCAGCAGCCCCAGGGAGGCCGGGAATGAAAAACTGTTTTTT.